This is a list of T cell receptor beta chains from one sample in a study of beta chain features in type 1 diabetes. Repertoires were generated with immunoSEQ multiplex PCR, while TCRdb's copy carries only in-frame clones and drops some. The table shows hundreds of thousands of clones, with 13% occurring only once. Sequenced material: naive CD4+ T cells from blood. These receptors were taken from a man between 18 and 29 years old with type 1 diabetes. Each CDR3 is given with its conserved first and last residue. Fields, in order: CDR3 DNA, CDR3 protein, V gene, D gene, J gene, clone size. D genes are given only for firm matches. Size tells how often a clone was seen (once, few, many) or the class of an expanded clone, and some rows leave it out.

TGTGCCTGGAGTAGGGTCAGGAACACCGGGGAGCTGTTTTTT | CAWSRVRNTGELFF | TRBV30 | - | TRBJ2-2 | -
TGTGCCAGTAGTATAGCCAATGGGAAGACCCAGTACTTC | CASSIANGKTQYF | TRBV19 | - | TRBJ2-5 | few
TGCGCCAGCAGCTTGGGGGGCTCCCAAATCTCCTACAATGAGCAGTTCTTC | CASSLGGSQISYNEQFF | TRBV5-1 | - | TRBJ2-1 | -
TGTGCCAGCAGCCCCGGGATCGGCCTGTACAATGAGCAGTTCTTC | CASSPGIGLYNEQFF | TRBV7-2 | - | TRBJ2-1 | -
TGTGCCAGCACCGCTGACAGGGGGAACACCGGGGAGCTGTTTTTT | CASTADRGNTGELFF | TRBV2 | TRBD1 | TRBJ2-2 | few
TGCGCCAGCAGCTCCGACGGAAGGGTTTGGTCATCCTACGAGCAGTACTTC | CASSSDGRVWSSYEQYF | TRBV5-1 | - | TRBJ2-7 | few
TGTGCCAGCAGAGACTCGGGTAGTCAATCCCAGCATTTT | CASRDSGSQSQHF | TRBV6-1 | - | TRBJ1-5 | -
TGTGCCAGCAGCCCCCGTGAGTGGCAGGATGAGCAGTTCTTC | CASSPREWQDEQFF | TRBV7-9 | - | TRBJ2-1 | -
TGTGCCAGCAGTCTGGGACAGGATAGGGATGAGCAGTTCTTC | CASSLGQDRDEQFF | TRBV6-1 | TRBD1 | TRBJ2-1 | few
TGTGCCAGCAGCCTAGAGGGTTACAGCTCCTACGAGCAGTACTTC | CASSLEGYSSYEQYF | TRBV7-9 | - | TRBJ2-7 | few
TGTGCCAGCACTACGGGGGGGCGTAACACTGAAGCTTTCTTT | CASTTGGRNTEAFF | TRBV5-4 | - | TRBJ1-1 | few
TGTGCCAGCAGTTACAGGCTCGAGGTGGGCACTGAAGCTTTCTTT | CASSYRLEVGTEAFF | TRBV27 | - | TRBJ1-1 | few
TGTGCCAGCAGTATCAATCGACCCCTGAGAGAGACCCAGTACTTC | CASSINRPLRETQYF | TRBV2 | - | TRBJ2-5 | few
TGTGCCAGCAGCTTTCTCCAGGGAACTCTGGGGGACATTCAGTACTTC | CASSFLQGTLGDIQYF | TRBV7-9 | - | TRBJ2-4 | few
TGCGCCAGCAGCCCGGGACAGATGAACACTGAAGCTTTCTTT | CASSPGQMNTEAFF | TRBV5-1 | TRBD1 | TRBJ1-1 | few
TGTGCCTGGAATAAGGACACCAACTCCTACGAGCAGTACTTC | CAWNKDTNSYEQYF | TRBV30 | - | TRBJ2-7 | -
TGTGCCTCTGGACGGAACACTGAAGCTTTCTTT | CASGRNTEAFF | TRBV10-3 | - | TRBJ1-1 | -
TGTGCCAGCGCGGGACGGGGCTCCTACGAGCAGTACTTC | CASAGRGSYEQYF | TRBV7-2 | - | TRBJ2-7 | -
TGCAGTGCCTCTTGGGGAAACACCATATATTTT | CSASWGNTIYF | TRBV20-1 | - | TRBJ1-3 | -
TGTGCCAGCAGCCAGGGACAGGGGGCAGGAAAACTGTTTTTT | CASSQGQGAGKLFF | TRBV7-8 | TRBD1 | TRBJ1-4 | -